The rows below give T cell receptor beta chains drawn from one sample of a study of blood T cell repertoires in COVID-19. Sequencing was performed with immunoSEQ multiplex PCR; in TCRdb, only in-frame clones are kept and a portion is missing. The repertoire consists of approximately 200,000 clones, with 70% to 90% occurring once and the leading ten covering roughly 10%. Sequenced input: PBMCs or T cells enriched from blood (not recorded which). The receptors shown here come from a young man who had recovered from COVID-19. Both conserved end residues are part of each CDR3. D genes are given only for firm matches.

J gene | V gene | D gene | CDR3 protein
TRBJ2-1 | TRBV9 | - | CASSVPLEGWNEQFF
TRBJ1-6 | TRBV7-9 | - | CASSSERTAPLHF
TRBJ1-4 | TRBV19 | - | CATKPGFREKLFF
TRBJ2-7 | TRBV5-4 | - | CASSPQGSQYEQYF
TRBJ2-3 | TRBV27 | TRBD2 | CASRPGLAGGPSTIDTQYF
TRBJ2-3 | TRBV11-3 | - | CASSSPGRGDTQYF
TRBJ2-2 | TRBV29-1 | TRBD1 | CSVGRTGNTGELFF
TRBJ1-2 | TRBV28 | - | CASSRGAGYGYTF
TRBJ2-7 | TRBV3-1/TRBV3-2 | - | CASSQGTVGYEQYF
TRBJ2-2 | TRBV18 | - | CASSPPALGGTGELFF
TRBJ1-5 | TRBV5-6 | - | CASSILHRPPQHF
TRBJ1-4 | TRBV5-1 | TRBD1 | CASSLIGTGDEKLFF
TRBJ1-6 | TRBV2 | TRBD1 | CAHRGENSPLHF
TRBJ2-3 | TRBV6-5 | TRBD2 | CASRLAGGLPDTQYF
TRBJ2-3 | TRBV2 | - | CASIGWSTDTQYF
TRBJ1-1 | TRBV5-4 | TRBD1 | CASSLGYNDRELAFF
TRBJ1-5 | TRBV5-1 | - | CASSPDSAGYQPQHF
TRBJ2-3 | TRBV2 | TRBD2 | CASRGLAGGSDTQYF
TRBJ1-5 | TRBV5-1 | - | CASSTRDRGNQPQHF
TRBJ1-1 | TRBV13 | - | CASSFTLQGRDTEAFF
TRBJ1-1 | TRBV24-1 | - | CATSDLKSTEAFF
TRBJ2-5 | TRBV7-6 | TRBD2 | CASSPGPAGVETQYF
TRBJ1-5 | TRBV28 | - | CASRYGGVSNQPQHF
TRBJ1-2 | TRBV19 | TRBD1 | CASSLDRANIDYGYTF
TRBJ2-5 | TRBV11-2 | TRBD1 | CASSGQGIGKETQYF
TRBJ2-7 | TRBV20-1 | - | CSARQFYEQYF
TRBJ1-2 | TRBV28 | TRBD1 | CASTVTGGSGYTF
TRBJ1-2 | TRBV30 | - | CAYQGINYGYTF
TRBJ2-6 | TRBV7-3 | - | CASSLTGGSGANVLTF
TRBJ1-6 | TRBV5-4 | - | CASSGTLGNSPLHF